These 25 T cell receptor beta chains originate from one sample sequenced in a study of blood T cell repertoires in COVID-19. The assay was immunoSEQ multiplex PCR, and TCRdb's table has in-frame clones only and misses some. The repertoire has about 210,000 clones, around 82% of them found once; the top ten carry approximately 7.4%. The sample comprised peripheral blood. All receptors derive from a woman aged 45-65 years with acute or convalescent COVID-19.

The V call is TRBV27, the J call TRBJ1-2, with TRBD1 identical over 7 bases. V gave up 3 bases and J gave up 5 bases; unmatched junction bases: 9. Per germline, CDR1 MNHEY and CDR2 SMNVEV (reference sequence). There are 15 residues in the CDR3. The CDR3 sequence is CASSLGPWGQYGYTF. Written as DNA, the CDR3 is TGTGCCAGCAGTTTGGGTCCATGGGGACAGTATGGCTACACCTTC.

This clone was detected once. CDR3 protein: CASSPEGQGRKKLFF. The CDR3 bases are TGTGCCAGCAGTCCCGAGGGACAGGGGAGAAAAAAACTGTTTTTT. The chain couples TRBV28 to TRBJ1-4; 10 nucleotides agree with TRBD1. This CDR3 region has 15 residues. V gave up 5 bases and J gave up 9 bases; unmatched junction bases: 9. Germline V gene lookup returns CDR1 MDHEN and CDR2 SYDVKM.

A word on this clone: This specimen includes other DNA sequences encoding the same CDR3. The gene calls are TRBV5-1 and TRBJ2-3; TRBD2 matches at 10 bases. The V and J ends lost 2 bases and 0 bases, in that order; junction bases with no gene match: 0. The CDR3 is 15 residues long. Germline V gives CDR1 SGHRS, CDR2 YFSETQ. CDR3 nucleotides: TGCGCCAGCAGCTTAGCGGGAGGGAGCACAGATACGCAGTATTTT. Translating gives CASSLAGGSTDTQYF.

The J gene is TRBJ2-5, the V gene TRBV20-1; D may be TRBD2 (6 bases). Trimming took off 5 bases at V and 6 bases at J, with 19 bases between the two ends. Germline CDR1 DFQATT, CDR2 SNEGSKA (reference sequence). The length of the CDR3 is 14 residues. CDR3 DNA: TGCAGTGCTGGTGAAGCGGGCCCAAAAAAGACCCAGTACTTC. Translation: CSAGEAGPKKTQYF.

This rearrangement joins TRBV11-2 to TRBJ2-3; 11 nucleotides line up with TRBD2. CDR1 SGHAT and CDR2 FQNNGV come from the germline V gene. Trimming took 5 bases from V and 2 from J; bases not matched to a gene: 6. This CDR3 region has 16 residues. CDR3 nucleotides: TGTGCCAGCAGCCCGCGGGGACTAGCGGTCACAGATACGCAGTATTTT. Its translation: CASSPRGLAVTDTQYF.

The chain links TRBV7-6 to TRBJ1-5, with D possibly matching TRBD1 (6 bases). Germline V CDR1 and CDR2: SGHVS, FNYEAQ. The CDR3 consists of 15 residues. V lost 5 bases, J lost 6 bases, and 17 bases lay in between. The CDR3 nucleotides read TGTGCCAGCAGCCCCCGGGGGGCAGGACTTCAGCCCCAGCATTTT. It encodes CASSPRGAGLQPQHF.

The chain carries TRBV19 and TRBJ2-5; 13 nucleotides agree with TRBD2. Germline trimming cut 3 bases from V and 4 bases from J; bases unmatched to any gene: 11. The CDR3 has 18 amino acids. CDR1 and CDR2 (germline): LNHDA, SQIVND (reference sequence). Here the CDR3 DNA reads TGTGCCAGTAGTATTAGGACTAGCGGGAGCGCTGGGCGAGAGACCCAGTACTTC. Encoded protein: CASSIRTSGSAGRETQYF.

As regards this clone: Other DNA sequences in this specimen translate into the identical CDR3. CDR3 sequence: CASSVEGTGELFF. The CDR3 DNA sequence: TGTGCCAGCAGCGTGGAGGGGACCGGGGAGCTGTTTTTT. The rearrangement links TRBV9 to TRBJ2-2, with D possibly TRBD2 on 6 matching bases. Germline V gene sequence: CDR1 SGDLS, CDR2 YYNGEE. CDR3 length: 13 amino acids. V was clipped by 2 bases and J by 5 bases, with 7 bases between them.

The CDR3 DNA reads as TGCAGTGCTAGTAATAGCGGGGGACTCAGGGAGCAGTTCTTC. Its protein is CSASNSGGLREQFF. The chain links TRBV20-1 to TRBJ2-1; 9 bases map to TRBD2. V was clipped by 3 bases and J by 10 bases; unmatched bases: 10. CDR1 and CDR2 (germline): DFQATT, SNEGSKA (reference sequence). The CDR3 totals 14 residues.

The chain recombines TRBV11-2 with TRBJ2-1, with a tentative D call TRBD1 (5 bases). The CDR3 spans 12 residues. Trimming took off 9 bases at V and 10 bases at J, with 16 bases between the two ends. The germline CDR1 and CDR2 sequences are SGHAT and FQNNGV. The CDR3 coding sequence is TGTGCCAGTAGGGGCACACGTGTAGAGCAGTTCTTC. Its protein is CASRGTRVEQFF.

V and J are TRBV29-1 and TRBJ1-4; D unresolved. Deletions cut 0 bases from V and 4 bases from J, with 6 bases between. This CDR3 spans 13 amino acids. Germline CDR1 SQVTM, CDR2 ANQGSEA. CDR3 bases: TGCAGCGTTGAAGAATCCAATAATGAAAAACTGTTTTTT. Translation gives CSVEESNNEKLFF.

The chain is built from TRBV6-5 and TRBJ2-2, with TRBD2 matching over 10 bases. Unmatched junction bases numbered 6, after V lost 11 bases and J lost 3 bases. The CDR3 is 14 amino acids. CDR1 is MNHEY, CDR2 SVGAGI, per germline. CDR3 bases: TGTGCCCTCACCGGGACTAGCGACACCGGGGAGCTGTTTTTT. Translated, it gives CALTGTSDTGELFF.

J is TRBJ2-2 and V is TRBV18; 10 bases fit TRBD2. The CDR3 loop spans 17 amino acids. Germline values: CDR1 KGHSH, CDR2 LQKENI. V shed 3 bases, J shed 6 bases, and the junction held 10 bases outside the gene matches. DNA of the CDR3: TGTGCCAGCTCACCGGGATCTAGCGGGAGAAGTTCCGGGGAGCTGTTTTTT. It translates to CASSPGSSGRSSGELFF. The full variable domain, its missing parts supplied by reference TRBV18 and TRBJ2-2, is NAGVMQNPRHLVRRRGQEARLRCSPMKGHSHVYWYRQLPEEGLKFMVYLQKENIIDESGMPKERFSAEFPKEGPSILRIQQVVRGDSAAYFCASSPGSSGRSSGELFFGEGSRLTVL.

The CDR3 here is CASSERDGSSSYEQYF. In DNA form, the CDR3 reads TGCGCCAGCAGTGAGAGGGACGGGAGCAGCTCCTACGAGCAGTACTTC. The rearrangement joins TRBV10-1 to TRBJ2-7; TRBD2 might be the D (6 bases). Germline CDR1 reads WNHNN; CDR2 reads SYGVQD (reference sequence). The CDR3 totals 16 residues. The V and J ends lost 2 bases and 0 bases respectively, with 14 bases between them.

This sequence joins TRBV18 and TRBJ1-1; 7 bases align to TRBD1. CDR3 length equals 17 residues. Germline loops: CDR1 KGHSH, CDR2 LQKENI. V dropped 1 base and J dropped 1; count of bases not matched to a gene: 9. CDR3 sequence reads: CASSPQTSRTGNTEAFF. The DNA for the CDR3 is TGTGCCAGCTCACCACAAACGTCTCGGACAGGGAACACTGAAGCTTTCTTT.

The CDR3 here is CASSPLAIGNTIYF. CDR3 in DNA: TGTGCCAGCTCACCACTGGCCATTGGAAACACCATATATTTT. This chain connects TRBV18 to TRBJ1-3; no firm D call. CDR1 is KGHSH, CDR2 LQKENI, per germline. The CDR3 contains 14 residues. The V end was cut by 1 base, the J end by 3 bases, with 7 bases between.

V usage is TRBV10-3 and J usage is TRBJ2-2, with TRBD1 identical over 8 bases. Germline V CDR1 and CDR2: ENHRY, SYGVKD. The CDR3 spans 13 residues. The ends lost 10 bases at V and 4 bases at J; junction bases unmatched: 5. The CDR3 coding sequence is TGTGCCACCCGGGACAGGCCCACCGGGGAGCTGTTTTTT. It translates to CATRDRPTGELFF.

V gene TRBV10-3 combines with J gene TRBJ1-2; TRBD1 matches 7 bases. The CDR3 has 15 amino acids. V was pared by 6 bases and J by 3 bases, with 10 bases of the junction left unmatched. CDR1 ENHRY and CDR2 SYGVKD come from the germline V gene. The chain's CDR3 is CAIRDATGNDYGYTF. The CDR3 bases are TGTGCCATCAGAGACGCGACAGGGAACGACTATGGCTACACCTTC.

The genes are TRBV24-1 and TRBJ1-2; TRBD1 matches 7 bases. Germline CDR1 is KGHDR and CDR2 is SFDVKD. This CDR3 is built from 14 residues. V shed 5 bases, J shed 2 bases, and the junction held 4 bases outside the gene matches. CDR3 nucleotides: TGTGCCACCAGTGCCCCGGGACAGAACTATGGCTACACCTTC. It translates to CATSAPGQNYGYTF.

CDR3: CASSLSSGRSYNEQFF. DNA of the CDR3: TGTGCCAGCAGCTTATCTAGCGGGAGATCCTACAATGAGCAGTTCTTC. The rearrangement joins TRBV7-6 to TRBJ2-1, with TRBD2 identical over 10 bases. The CDR3 runs 16 residues. The V gene end was trimmed by 2 bases and the J gene end by 1 base; junction bases not matched to a gene: 2. Germline V gene data show CDR1 as SGHVS and CDR2 as FNYEAQ.

This clone showed up just a few times. The chain joins TRBV28 to TRBJ2-3, with D tentatively TRBD2 (7 bases). This CDR3 spans 16 amino acids. V shed 2 bases and J shed 7 bases, with 19 bases lying between them. Per germline, CDR1 MDHEN and CDR2 SYDVKM. The CDR3 DNA is TGTGCCAGCAGTTTAATATCGAGGGGGGGCCCTAATACGCAGTATTTT. Protein: CASSLISRGGPNTQYF.

This clone occurred once. This chain uses TRBV29-1 with TRBJ2-3; perhaps TRBD2 as D (6 bases). This CDR3 spans 17 amino acids. From germline, CDR1 is SQVTM and CDR2 ANQGSEA. V was pared by 3 bases and J by 8 bases, with 27 bases between. The DNA of the CDR3 is TGCAGCGTTGAGAATAAATGGTGGGGGGAGGTGGGGAGTACGCAGTATTTT. Translated: CSVENKWWGEVGSTQYF.

This chain joins TRBV3-1 (or the pseudogene TRBV3-2) and TRBJ1-3; the D gene is possibly TRBD1 (6 bases). The CDR3 length is 15 residues. Germline V lookup: CDR1 LGHDT, CDR2 YNNKEL (reference sequence). V was pared by 0 bases and J by 3 bases, with 9 bases between. The CDR3 region is CASSQEGALGNTIYF. The CDR3 DNA follows: TGTGCCAGCAGCCAAGAGGGGGCCCTTGGAAACACCATATATTTT.

The V gene is TRBV29-1, the J gene TRBJ2-2; 7 bases fit TRBD1. The ends lost 0 bases at V and 2 bases at J; junction bases unmatched: 6. The CDR3 sequence is 16 residues long. CDR1 and CDR2 from the germline V gene are SQVTM and ANQGSEA. CDR3: CSVEDLTGPNTGELFF. CDR3 bases: TGCAGCGTTGAAGATTTGACAGGGCCTAACACCGGGGAGCTGTTTTTT.

The chain has TRBV6-2 or TRBV6-3 and TRBJ1-1; maybe TRBD1 (5 bases). From germline, CDR1 is MNHEY and CDR2 SVGEGT. V lost 6 bases and J lost 4, with 21 bases in between. This CDR3 spans 16 amino acids. CDR3 in amino acids: CASSPPKTAPSTEAFF. For the CDR3, the DNA is TGTGCCAGCAGCCCCCCCAAGACAGCCCCGAGCACTGAAGCTTTCTTT.